This T cell receptor (beta chain) originates from a study of Graves' ophthalmopathy and Graves' hyperthyroidism (dated by TCRdb to 2016 to 2018). A note on the overall study: Peripheral blood was collected at initial diagnosis, before any treatment. TCR beta repertoire signatures were used to distinguish Graves' ophthalmopathy from Graves' hyperthyroidism and to predict progression to ophthalmopathy. In total, around 130 blood samples were TCR-sequenced: 40 to 45 ophthalmopathy, over 70 hyperthyroidism and about 17 hyperthyroidism-to-ophthalmopathy patients. To explore V-J signatures that separate ophthalmopathy from hyperthyroidism, a discovery set of fewer than 110 patients was enrolled, consisting of about 45 with ophthalmopathy and roughly 59 with stable hyperthyroidism. An independent validation cohort was composed of some 19 hyperthyroidism patients and over 15 patients who later progressed from hyperthyroidism to ophthalmopathy. In about 6 hyperthyroidism patients, T-cell repertoires of thyroid tissue and blood were compared. Following sample collection, hyperthyroidism patients were given methimazole at a starting dose of 30 mg daily, and ophthalmopathy patients were given high-dose intravenous methylprednisolone. On the study overall, not on this receptor specifically: No statistical method was used to set the sample size in advance, and the investigators knew which group each participant was assigned to. Ophthalmopathy was separated from stable hyperthyroidism by the 13-signature model with about 88% sensitivity and 81% to 83% specificity in cross-validation and with 80%/75% in the test set. In validation, the model predicted ophthalmopathy progression with about 70% sensitivity and 72.22% specificity; some 13 predicted patients were CT-confirmed with GO in a median of roughly 6.8 months. Most of the expanded thyroid clonotypes with a frequency above 0.001 were also detected in blood, and it was suggested that the thyroid immune response may be reflected by blood repertoires.

A patient counted as having stable hyperthyroidism if there was no progression to ophthalmopathy within 18 months of follow-up. Hyperthyroidism patients were newly diagnosed, with disease duration under 2 months, and aged 18 to 65 years. Patients with other autoimmune diseases, uncontrolled infections, pregnancy or lactation were excluded. Clinical symptoms, serum thyroxine, TRAb, thyroid ultrasound and orbital computed tomography formed the basis of the diagnosis. Using Ficoll-Paque density gradient centrifugation, PBMCs were isolated from about 10 ml of fresh peripheral blood. Total RNA was extracted with Trizol reagent and quality-checked on an Agilent 2100 Bioanalyzer. At least ten counts were recorded for this clonotype. Its binding antigen is unknown. Per-base qualities were not stored, and no clone one base away is much larger. For repertoire sequencing, TCR beta CDR3 regions were amplified from RNA transcripts. The first round was an RT-PCR using HTBI primers with the Qiagen OneStep RT-PCR kit, and this first round was followed by a second-round multiplex PCR, then size selection and purification. Sequencing of the libraries was carried out on an Illumina HiSeq2000 in paired-end mode with 100 bp reads. Processing in the source paper ran as follows. Reads were processed with SOAPnuke, discarding reads with adapters, uncalled bases, mean Phred below 15, or no exact constant-primer or identifier match. High-quality paired reads were merged with COPE v1.2.5. Unique nucleotide sequences were defined as clonotypes and aligned to IMGT TRB V, D and J references using MiTCR v1.1. The analysis was limited to V-J combinations with a frequency above 0.0001, which together covered over 98% of repertoires. For each V-J combination, a TCR clonal expansion and chaos score was defined as F50 clonal expansion divided by the chaos observed in the TCRdist matrix. Welch's t-statistics and random forest were used to narrow the features down to over ten V-J combinations, which were then fed into a naive Bayes classifier. Thyroid-blood repertoire similarity was quantified with the Morisita-Horn index. The public reads were reprocessed in TCRdb via fastp at Q25 and MiXCR, keeping in-frame beta chains. Rows are unified per CDR3 protein, each entry keeping the most common DNA and genes. TCRdb's processing, not the authors' own work, is the source of the V and J calls. The sample table holds more than 300,000 distinct CDR3 sequences, of which about a sixth were seen once. Around 2.4% of the sample is taken by the ten largest.

This sequence was found in an adult woman with stable Graves' hyperthyroidism. Sequencing was done on a sample of peripheral blood.

The DNA is as follows: TGTGCCAGCAGTTTCTCTAGCGGGAGCCCCTACGAGCAGTACTTC. It is translated as CASSFSSGSPYEQYF. The chain couples TRBV28 to TRBJ2-7, with 10 middle bases fitting TRBD2. V ends up 3 bases short and J 2 bases short, with an unmatched junction base count of 4. The CDR3 runs 15 residues from the cysteine to the phenylalanine. The DNA shown is the 45-base CDR3, in frame from base 1. CDR1 and CDR2 are read off the germline V gene as MDHEN and SYDVKM. Full variable domain (CDR3 extended with the reference TRBV28 and TRBJ2-7 proteins): DVKVTQSSRYLVKRTGEKVFLECVQDMDHENMFWYRQDPGLGLRLIYFSYDVKMKEKGDIPEGYSVSREKKERFSLILESASTNQTSMYLCASSFSSGSPYEQYFGPGTRLTVT.